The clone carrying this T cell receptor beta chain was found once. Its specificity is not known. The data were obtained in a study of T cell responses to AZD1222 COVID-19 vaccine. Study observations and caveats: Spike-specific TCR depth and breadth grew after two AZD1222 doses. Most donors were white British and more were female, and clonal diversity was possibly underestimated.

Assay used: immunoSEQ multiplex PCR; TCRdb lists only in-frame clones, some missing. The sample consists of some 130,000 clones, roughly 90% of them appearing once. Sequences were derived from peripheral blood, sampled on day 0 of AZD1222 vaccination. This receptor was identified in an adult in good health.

The CDR3: CASGLEDNQPQHF. The CDR3 bases are TGTGCTAGTGGTTTGGAGGACAATCAGCCCCAGCATTTT. The chain is built from TRBV12-5 and TRBJ1-5; no firm D call. The CDR3 is made up of 13 amino acids. CDR1 and CDR2 from the germline V gene are LGHNT and FRNRAP. V gave up 1 base and J gave up 3 bases, with 4 bases separating them.